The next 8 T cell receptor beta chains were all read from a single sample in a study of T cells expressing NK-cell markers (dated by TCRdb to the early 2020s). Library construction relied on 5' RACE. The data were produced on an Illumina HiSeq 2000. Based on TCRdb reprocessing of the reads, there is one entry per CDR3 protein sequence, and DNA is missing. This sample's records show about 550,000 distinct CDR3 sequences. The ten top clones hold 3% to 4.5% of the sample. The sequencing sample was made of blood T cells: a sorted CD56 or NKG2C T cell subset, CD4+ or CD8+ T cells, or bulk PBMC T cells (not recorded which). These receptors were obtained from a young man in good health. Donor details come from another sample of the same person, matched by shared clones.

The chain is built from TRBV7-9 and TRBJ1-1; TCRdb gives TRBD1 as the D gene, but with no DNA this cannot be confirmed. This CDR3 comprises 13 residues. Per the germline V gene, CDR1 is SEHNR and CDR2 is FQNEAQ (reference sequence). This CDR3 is CASSLARGSPAFF.

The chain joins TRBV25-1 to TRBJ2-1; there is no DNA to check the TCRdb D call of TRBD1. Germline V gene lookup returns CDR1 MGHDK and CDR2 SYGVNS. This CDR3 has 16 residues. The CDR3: CASSDVPGAGYNEQFF.

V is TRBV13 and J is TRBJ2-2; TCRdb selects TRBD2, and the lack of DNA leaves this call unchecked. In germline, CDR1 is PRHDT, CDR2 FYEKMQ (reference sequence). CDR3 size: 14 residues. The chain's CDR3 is CASSYARNTGELFF.

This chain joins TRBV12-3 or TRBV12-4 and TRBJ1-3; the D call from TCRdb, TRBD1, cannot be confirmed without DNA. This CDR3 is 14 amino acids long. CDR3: CASRPQGLGNTIYF.

CDR3 residues: CASSKVEELKNIQYF. The genes are TRBV21-1 and TRBJ2-4; TCRdb proposes TRBD2, but this gene call is untestable without DNA. TRBV21-1 is a documented pseudogene. This CDR3 comprises 15 residues.

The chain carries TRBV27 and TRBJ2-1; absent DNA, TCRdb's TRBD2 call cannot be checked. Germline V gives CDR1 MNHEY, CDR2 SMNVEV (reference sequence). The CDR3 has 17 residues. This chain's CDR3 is CASSGLAGGPTYNEQFF.

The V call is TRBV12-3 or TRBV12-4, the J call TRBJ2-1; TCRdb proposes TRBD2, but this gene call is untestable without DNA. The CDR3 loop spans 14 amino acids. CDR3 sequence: CASREGVGWNEQFF.

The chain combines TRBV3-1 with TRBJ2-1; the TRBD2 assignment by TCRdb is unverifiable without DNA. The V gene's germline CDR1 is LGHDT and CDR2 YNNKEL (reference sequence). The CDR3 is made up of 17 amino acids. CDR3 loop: CASSQGPLAGKYNEQFF.